These 30 T cell receptor beta chains were all obtained from the same sample, sequenced in a study of blood T cell repertoires in COVID-19. Clones were sequenced by immunoSEQ multiplex PCR, and TCRdb holds only the in-frame ones, with some missing. This sample has roughly 450,000 clones, with 90% found just once. The specimen was PBMCs or T cells enriched from blood (not recorded which). These receptors were taken from a man in his late teens or twenties who had recovered from COVID-19.

The sample holds one count of this clone. V is TRBV29-1 and J is TRBJ1-4; the match to TRBD1 covers 7 bases. Per germline, CDR1 SQVTM and CDR2 ANQGSEA. V shed 5 bases, J shed 8 bases, and the junction held 8 bases outside the gene matches. This CDR3 is built from 13 residues. CDR3 nucleotide sequence: TGCAGCGTTTCGACAGGGTCCGGCGAAAAACTGTTTTTT. It specifies CSVSTGSGEKLFF.

The chain recombines TRBV5-1 with TRBJ1-6; 7 positions agree with TRBD1. The V segment lost 5 bases and the J segment 13 bases; nucleotides outside the gene matches: 12. From germline, CDR1 is SGHRS and CDR2 YFSETQ. The CDR3 consists of 14 residues. CDR3 residues: CASRGGMDRSPLHF. The CDR3 nucleotides read TGCGCCAGCAGGGGGGGTATGGACAGGTCGCCCCTCCACTTT.

The chain links TRBV5-6 to TRBJ1-2; D gene uncertain. CDR1 and CDR2 from the germline V gene are SGHDT and YYEEEE. Trimming cost V 4 bases and J 8 bases, with 18 bases left between them. This CDR3 is 14 amino acids long. CDR3 loop: CASSPFWERLGYTF. DNA for the CDR3: TGTGCCAGCAGCCCATTCTGGGAGCGACTAGGCTACACCTTC.

The chain recombines TRBV28 with TRBJ2-5, with D possibly being TRBD2 (6 bases). The CDR3 extends over 19 amino acids. Germline values: CDR1 MDHEN, CDR2 SYDVKM. Trimming took off 4 bases at V and 2 bases at J, with 26 bases between the two ends. CDR3 region: CASSSRFTPSETEQETQYF. The DNA for the CDR3 is TGTGCCAGCAGTTCCCGTTTCACCCCTAGCGAGACCGAACAAGAGACCCAGTACTTC. Together with reference TRBV28 and TRBJ2-5, the CDR3 gives the full variable domain: DVKVTQSSRYLVKRTGEKVFLECVQDMDHENMFWYRQDPGLGLRLIYFSYDVKMKEKGDIPEGYSVSREKKERFSLILESASTNQTSMYLCASSSRFTPSETEQETQYFGPGTRLLVL.

This clone was seen a handful of times. This chain links TRBV7-6 with TRBJ2-1; D is perhaps TRBD1 (5 bases). The V gene lost 1 base and the J gene lost 3 bases, with 10 bases spanning the gap. CDR1 SGHVS and CDR2 FNYEAQ come from the germline V gene. The CDR3 spans 15 residues. CDR3 amino acids: CASSLGQILYNEQFF. The CDR3 DNA follows: TGTGCCAGCAGCTTAGGACAGATCCTCTACAATGAGCAGTTCTTC.

V and J are TRBV19 and TRBJ1-6, with no clear D. The V end was cut by 4 bases, the J end by 1 base, with 8 bases between. This CDR3 region has 15 residues. In germline, CDR1 is LNHDA, CDR2 SQIVND (reference sequence). In DNA form, the CDR3 reads TGTGCCAGTAGTACGGTCGAGTCCTATAATTCACCCCTCCACTTT. As protein: CASSTVESYNSPLHF.

The chain couples TRBV28 to TRBJ2-7, with D tentatively TRBD1 (5 bases). The CDR3 length is 12 residues. V lost 4 bases to trimming and J lost 5 bases, with 9 bases between them. Per the germline V gene, CDR1 is MDHEN and CDR2 is SYDVKM. The CDR3 protein is CASSWGPHEQYF. The CDR3 DNA is TGTGCCAGCAGTTGGGGCCCCCACGAGCAGTACTTC.

The V call is TRBV9, the J call TRBJ2-7; 14 nucleotides match TRBD2. The CDR3 loop spans 18 amino acids. The germline CDR1 and CDR2 sequences are SGDLS and YYNGEE. Unmatched junction bases numbered 11, after V lost 4 bases and J lost 2 bases. CDR3 sequence (DNA): TGTGCCAGCAGCCCAAGTCTGCCGACTAGCGGGGGGGCCTACGAGCAGTACTTC. Translating gives CASSPSLPTSGGAYEQYF.

V is TRBV19 and J is TRBJ1-3, with unresolved D. V shed 5 bases and J shed 0 bases, with 14 bases lying between them. This CDR3 is built from 16 residues. CDR1 is LNHDA, CDR2 SQIVND, per germline (reference sequence). The CDR3 sequence is CASSRDLLNSGNTIYF. DNA of the CDR3: TGTGCCAGTAGTCGAGATTTACTTAACTCTGGAAACACCATATATTTT. The full variable domain, completed using reference TRBV19 and TRBJ1-3, is DGGITQSPKYLFRKEGQNVTLSCEQNLNHDAMYWYRQDPGQGLRLIYYSQIVNDFQKGDIAEGYSVSREKKESFPLTVTSAQKNPTAFYLCASSRDLLNSGNTIYFGEGSWLTVV.

This clone was seen just once. Sequence at one end of the junction differs from germline and may be a read error. For the CDR3, the DNA is TGTGCCAGCGGCTTCCAGGGCATGAACACTGAAGCTTTCTTT. Amino acids: CASGFQGMNTEAFF. The rearrangement uses TRBV7-9 and TRBJ1-1; a weak D match, TRBD1 (5 bases). Germline values: CDR1 SEHNR, CDR2 FQNEAQ (reference sequence). The CDR3 contains 14 residues.

The chain carries TRBV5-1 and TRBJ1-1, with D perhaps TRBD1 (6 bases). CDR1 and CDR2 from the germline V gene are SGHRS and YFSETQ. The CDR3 runs 15 residues. Trimming took off 4 bases at V and 1 base at J, with 14 bases between the two ends. CDR3 loop: CASSDGQMGNTEAFF. For the CDR3, the DNA is TGCGCCAGCAGCGACGGACAGATGGGGAACACTGAAGCTTTCTTT.

The J gene is TRBJ2-1, the V gene TRBV2; D ambiguous. From germline, CDR1 is SNHLY and CDR2 FYNNEI. Trimming removed 4 bases at V and 0 bases at J, with 10 bases between. The CDR3 has 15 amino acids. The CDR3 DNA sequence: TGTGCCAGCAGTGCCACCAGAAGCTCCTACAATGAGCAGTTCTTC. This sequence encodes CASSATRSSYNEQFF.

The genes are TRBV11-3 and TRBJ2-2; tentatively, D is TRBD1 (6 bases). The germline V and J ends were trimmed by 1 base and 2 bases, with 11 bases remaining between them. This CDR3 comprises 16 residues. Germline-derived CDR1 and CDR2 are SGHNT and YENEEA. The CDR3 sequence: CASSLVVRGNTGELFF. CDR3 DNA sequence: TGTGCCAGCAGCTTAGTGGTCAGGGGAAACACCGGGGAGCTGTTTTTT.

The chain is built from TRBV3-1 (or the pseudogene TRBV3-2) and TRBJ1-5; 8 bases match TRBD1. J was trimmed by 6 bases and V by 5 bases; bases with no gene match: 3. This CDR3 has 13 amino acids. CDR1 is LGHDT and CDR2 is YNNKEL in the germline V gene (reference sequence). The CDR3 reads CASSVRGLQPQHF. The CDR3, as DNA: TGTGCCAGCAGCGTCAGGGGGCTTCAGCCCCAGCATTTT.

The rearrangement uses TRBV5-1 and TRBJ2-1, with TRBD1 identical over 7 bases. This CDR3 is built from 15 residues. Germline CDR1 SGHRS, CDR2 YFSETQ. The J segment lost 8 bases and the V segment lost 1 base, leaving 9 bases of the junction unmatched. CDR3 sequence: CASSLSAGGIYEQFF. The CDR3 DNA follows: TGCGCCAGCAGCTTGTCCGCAGGGGGTATATATGAGCAGTTCTTC.

This chain joins TRBV5-1 and TRBJ2-3; D is possibly TRBD1 (5 bases). The ends were cut back, 4 bases at V and 6 bases at J, with 12 bases in the middle. CDR3 length: 13 amino acids. Germline loops: CDR1 SGHRS, CDR2 YFSETQ. The CDR3 sequence: CASSTDIRDTQYF. CDR3 in DNA: TGCGCCAGCAGCACGGACATTCGCGATACGCAGTATTTT.

The chain has TRBV28 and TRBJ2-1, with D possibly matching TRBD2 (6 bases). V was pared by 5 bases and J by 4 bases, with 18 bases between. The CDR3 runs to 16 residues. Germline V gene sequence: CDR1 MDHEN, CDR2 SYDVKM. CDR3 residues: CASSPRDLYSYNEQFF. In nucleotides, the CDR3 is TGTGCCAGCAGTCCTCGGGACTTATACTCGTACAATGAGCAGTTCTTC.

The rearrangement joins TRBV21-1 to TRBJ1-1; no DNA check was done on the table's D call, TRBD1. TRBV21-1 is marked as a pseudogene. The CDR3 is made up of 19 amino acids. The DNA of the CDR3 is TGTGCCAGCACCTCACCGGGGACAGGTAAGGGATACGGCAACACTGAAGCTTTCTTT. Residues: CASTSPGTGKGYGNTEAFF.

The chain recombines TRBV5-1 with TRBJ1-2; 8 bases are a match to TRBD1. Looked up from germline, CDR1 is SGHRS and CDR2 is YFSETQ. This CDR3 is built from 14 residues. The ends lost 5 bases at V and 7 bases at J; junction bases unmatched: 10. The CDR3 is CASSGIDRGPGYTF. DNA for the CDR3: TGCGCCAGCAGTGGAATTGACAGGGGACCTGGCTACACCTTC.

The rearrangement links TRBV27 to TRBJ2-1, with D maybe TRBD2 (5 bases). The ends were cut back, 1 base at V and 4 bases at J, with 8 bases in the middle. Germline V gene lookup returns CDR1 MNHEY and CDR2 SMNVEV (reference sequence). The CDR3 runs to 14 residues. CDR3 nucleotides: TGTGCCAGCAGTTTATTTGGGGAGTACAATGAGCAGTTCTTC. Amino acids: CASSLFGEYNEQFF.

The V and J genes are TRBV7-2 and TRBJ2-7; the D is unclear. V lost 3 bases and J 7 bases, leaving 16 bases between the germline ends. This CDR3 contains 14 residues. Germline CDR1 SGHTA, CDR2 FQGNSA. The CDR3 region has the DNA TGTGCCAGCAGCTTCGCCATCCACCCGAGGGAGCAGTACTTC. This translates into CASSFAIHPREQYF.

The table lists this clone with a count of one. V usage is TRBV27 and J usage is TRBJ1-5; 9 bases are shared with TRBD1. The CDR3 has 15 amino acids. V shed 5 bases, J shed 6 bases, and the junction held 8 bases outside the gene matches. The germline gives CDR1 MNHEY, CDR2 SMNVEV (reference sequence). The CDR3 DNA sequence: TGTGCCAGCAGTCCTCCGGGACAGGGCGGTCAGCCCCAGCATTTT. Translated: CASSPPGQGGQPQHF.

This chain uses TRBV3-1 (or the pseudogene TRBV3-2) with TRBJ2-7; 11 bases map to TRBD2. Trimming took 1 base from V and 7 from J; bases not matched to a gene: 9. The germline V gene has CDR1 LGHDT and CDR2 YNNKEL (reference sequence). The CDR3 loop spans 16 amino acids. The CDR3 spells CASSQGLVAGGPEQYF. The CDR3 bases are TGTGCCAGCAGCCAAGGGTTAGTAGCGGGAGGGCCGGAGCAGTACTTC.

The chain employs TRBV6-5 and TRBJ1-3, with 7 bases fitting TRBD1. CDR3 length equals 14 residues. Germline assignment: CDR1 MNHEY and CDR2 SVGAGI. Trimming removed 10 bases from V and 0 bases from J; junction bases left unmatched: 6. CDR3 DNA sequence: TGTGCCACCGCGGGACAGTCCTCTGGAAACACCATATATTTT. This sequence encodes CATAGQSSGNTIYF.

This chain connects TRBV10-2 to TRBJ2-7; a possible D gene is TRBD1 (5 bases). Trimming took 7 bases from V and 0 from J, leaving 16 bases between them. The germline V gene has CDR1 WSHSY and CDR2 SAAADI. The CDR3 spans 15 residues. The chain's CDR3 is CASMSTDRSSYEQYF. The CDR3 DNA sequence: TGCGCCAGCATGTCGACAGACAGAAGCTCCTACGAGCAGTACTTC.

The chain has TRBV6-5 and TRBJ2-1, with D unclear. CDR3 length: 12 residues. V was pared by 8 bases and J by 10 bases, with 15 bases between. Germline loops: CDR1 MNHEY, CDR2 SVGAGI. The CDR3 protein is CASLYGAHEQFF. The DNA for the CDR3 is TGTGCCAGCCTTTACGGAGCGCACGAGCAGTTCTTC.

This chain joins TRBV27 and TRBJ1-4, with D tentatively TRBD1 (6 bases). This CDR3 spans 11 amino acids. From germline, CDR1 is MNHEY and CDR2 SMNVEV (reference sequence). CDR3: CPQQFRGKLFF. In DNA, the CDR3 is TGTCCTCAGCAGTTCAGGGGAAAACTGTTTTTT.

This chain joins TRBV5-1 and TRBJ2-1; possibly TRBD2 for D (7 bases). The V end lost 0 bases, the J end lost 6 bases, and 10 bases lay between the germline ends. This CDR3 is 14 amino acids long. Germline-derived CDR1 and CDR2 are SGHRS and YFSETQ. CDR3 region: CASSLERGANEQFF. In nucleotides, the CDR3 is TGCGCCAGCAGCTTGGAACGGGGGGCCAATGAGCAGTTCTTC.

V and J are TRBV6-5 and TRBJ1-2; 10 bases fit TRBD1. There are 15 residues in the CDR3. Trimming removed 5 bases from V and 6 bases from J; junction bases left unmatched: 9. Germline-derived CDR1 and CDR2 are MNHEY and SVGAGI. In DNA form, the CDR3 reads TGTGCCAGCAGTCGTACGAGACAGGGGGCGCATGGCTACACCTTC. Protein: CASSRTRQGAHGYTF.

The V gene is TRBV19, the J gene TRBJ2-1; 11 nucleotides match TRBD2. After removal of 7 bases from V and 4 bases from J, the junction contained 3 bases not matched to a gene. Germline V CDR1 and CDR2: LNHDA, SQIVND (reference sequence). The CDR3 loop spans 14 amino acids. Here the CDR3 reads CASMVAGGYNEQFF. CDR3 DNA sequence: TGTGCCAGTATGGTAGCGGGAGGGTACAATGAGCAGTTCTTC.